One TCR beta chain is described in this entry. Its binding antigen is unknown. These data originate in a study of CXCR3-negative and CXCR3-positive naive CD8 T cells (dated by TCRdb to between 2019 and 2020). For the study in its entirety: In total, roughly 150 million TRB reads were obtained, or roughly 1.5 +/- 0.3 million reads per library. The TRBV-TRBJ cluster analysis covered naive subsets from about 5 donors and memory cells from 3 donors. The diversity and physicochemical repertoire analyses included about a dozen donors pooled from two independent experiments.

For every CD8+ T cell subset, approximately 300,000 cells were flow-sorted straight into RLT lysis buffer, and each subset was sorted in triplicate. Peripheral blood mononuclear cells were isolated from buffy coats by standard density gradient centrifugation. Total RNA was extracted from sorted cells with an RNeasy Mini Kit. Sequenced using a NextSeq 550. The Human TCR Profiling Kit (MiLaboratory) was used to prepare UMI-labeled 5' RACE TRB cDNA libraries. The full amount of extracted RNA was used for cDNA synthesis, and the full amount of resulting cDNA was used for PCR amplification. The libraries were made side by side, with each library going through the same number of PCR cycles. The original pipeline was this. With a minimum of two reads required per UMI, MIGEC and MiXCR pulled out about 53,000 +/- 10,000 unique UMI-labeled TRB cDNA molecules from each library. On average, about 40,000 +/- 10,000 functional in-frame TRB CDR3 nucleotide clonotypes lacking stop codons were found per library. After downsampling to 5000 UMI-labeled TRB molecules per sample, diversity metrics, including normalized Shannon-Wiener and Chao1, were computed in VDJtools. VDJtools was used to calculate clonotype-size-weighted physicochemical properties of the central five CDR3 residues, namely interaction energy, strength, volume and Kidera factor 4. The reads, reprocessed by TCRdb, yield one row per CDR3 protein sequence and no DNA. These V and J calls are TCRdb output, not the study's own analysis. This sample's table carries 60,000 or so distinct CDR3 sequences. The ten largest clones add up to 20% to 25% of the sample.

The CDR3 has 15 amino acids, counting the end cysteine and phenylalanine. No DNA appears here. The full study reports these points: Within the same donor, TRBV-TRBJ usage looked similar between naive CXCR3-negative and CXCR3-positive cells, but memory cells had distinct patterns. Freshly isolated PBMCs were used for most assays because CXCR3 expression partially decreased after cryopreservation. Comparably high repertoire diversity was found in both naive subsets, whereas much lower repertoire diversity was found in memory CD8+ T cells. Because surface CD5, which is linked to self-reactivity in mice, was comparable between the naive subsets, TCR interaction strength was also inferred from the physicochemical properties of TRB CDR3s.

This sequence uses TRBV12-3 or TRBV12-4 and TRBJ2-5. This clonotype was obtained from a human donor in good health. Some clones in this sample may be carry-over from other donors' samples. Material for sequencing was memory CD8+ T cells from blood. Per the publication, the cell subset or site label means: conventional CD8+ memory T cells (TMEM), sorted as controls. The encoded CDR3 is CASSFSFENQETQYF.